This T cell receptor (beta chain) was observed in a study of T cells in Graves' hyperthyroidism and ophthalmopathy. RNA transcripts provided the source from which TCR beta CDR3 regions were amplified. When the TCR CDR3 underwent first-round RT-PCR, the HTBI primer set was used. MiXCR, applied by TCRdb to the multiplex PCR reads, yields one record per CDR3 protein. This table holds approximately 100,000 distinct CDR3 sequences, 45% to 50% found once. Many counts were recorded for this clonotype. Germline CDR1 and CDR2: SGHKS and YYEKEE (reference sequence). V was clipped by 0 bases and J by 4 bases, with 11 bases between them. The CDR3 consists of 16 residues.

The V call is TRBV5-5, the J call TRBJ2-6; D is unresolved. Source material: blood. This clonotype was sampled from a man in his forties with Graves' hyperthyroidism. The CDR3 DNA follows: TGTGCCAGCAGCTTGGCGTCCAGCGTCGGGGCCAACGTCCTGACTTTC. Translating gives CASSLASSVGANVLTF.